This T cell receptor (beta chain) was profiled in a study of blood T cell repertoires in COVID-19. Study summary: The United States, Italy and Spain supplied acute and convalescent COVID-19 samples. PBMCs, B-cell-depleted T cells, or T cells were the source of the cDNA or gDNA that made up the material.

Original data processing: Estimation of nucleated cell counts was performed using reference gene primer amplification. Sequencing used immunoSEQ multiplex PCR; TCRdb keeps in-frame clones, though not all of them. V, J and clone size derive from that table, while D and trimming were established from the DNA sequence. The table records approximately 31,000 clones, 85% to 90% of them present only once. By its share, this clone is medium-sized (0.01 to 0.1%). The germline CDR1 and CDR2 sequences are MNHEY and SMNVEV (reference sequence). V gave up 4 bases and J gave up 2 bases, with 11 bases separating them. This CDR3 comprises 14 residues.

This chain uses TRBV27 with TRBJ1-2, with a tentative D call TRBD1 (5 bases). This clonotype was sampled from a human donor with active COVID-19. The donor label of this sample is uncertain. Material for sequencing was peripheral blood. The CDR3 spells CASSSRQINYGYTF. DNA for the CDR3: TGTGCCAGCAGTTCCCGACAGATAAACTATGGCTACACCTTC.